A single sample gave rise to the 4 T cell receptor beta chains below, sequenced in a study of T-cell memory formation after mild COVID-19. A single record per CDR3 protein comes from TCRdb applying MiXCR to the 5' RACE reads. The profile shows some 600,000 distinct CDR3 sequences, roughly a sixth of them singletons. The source material was PBMCs or a T cell subset sorted from them (not recorded which). Receptors were obtained from an adult woman who had mild COVID-19 (a few samples of this study predate the infection). Cell type and time point are not known.

This clonotype has just one count. This chain uses TRBV5-1 with TRBJ2-5; TRBD1 agrees at 7 bases. After removal of 2 bases from V and 5 bases from J, the junction contained 6 bases not matched to a gene. CDR3 size: 14 residues. Germline V gene lookup returns CDR1 SGHRS and CDR2 YFSETQ. CDR3 DNA: TGCGCCAGCAGCTTTGGACCCAGGGGGGAGACCCAGTACTTC. Translating gives CASSFGPRGETQYF.

This chain links TRBV29-1 with TRBJ1-2, with TRBD1 matching 7 bases. CDR1 and CDR2 (germline): SQVTM, ANQGSEA. The CDR3 runs to 12 residues. V was clipped by 5 bases and J by 4 bases; unmatched bases: 4. The CDR3 loop is CSVPTGVYGYTF. CDR3 DNA sequence: TGCAGCGTTCCTACAGGGGTCTATGGCTACACCTTC.

This clonotype has only a few counts. The chain links TRBV6-1 to TRBJ2-3, with a tentative D call TRBD2 (5 bases). V was cut by 10 bases and J by 4 bases, with 12 bases left in between. CDR1 and CDR2 from the germline V gene are MNHNS and SASEGT. The CDR3 runs 12 residues. CDR3 bases: TGTGCCACCTCGCGGGTGTCAGATACGCAGTATTTT. It is translated as CATSRVSDTQYF.

This clonotype appeared a few times. The J gene is TRBJ2-5, the V gene TRBV18, with 10 nucleotides matching TRBD2. CDR3 length equals 17 residues. The ends lost 5 bases at V and 5 bases at J; junction bases unmatched: 14. Looked up from germline, CDR1 is KGHSH and CDR2 is LQKENI. CDR3 nucleotide sequence: TGTGCCAGCTCAAAGGAGGTAGCGGGAGGACGGTCGGAGACCCAGTACTTC. It encodes CASSKEVAGGRSETQYF.